This TCR beta chain was obtained from a study of T cells in Graves' hyperthyroidism and ophthalmopathy. Study-wide context: At initial diagnosis, before any treatment had begun, peripheral blood was obtained.

Notes on the study in general: The majority of expanded thyroid clonotypes above 0.001 also appeared in blood.

From germline, CDR1 is MGHDK and CDR2 SYGVNS. The CDR3 spans 10 residues. The V end lost 8 bases, the J end lost 0 bases, and 2 bases lay between the germline ends. The source material, RNA transcripts, was used to amplify TCR beta CDR3 regions. The HTBI set primed first-round TCR CDR3 RT-PCR. From the multiplex PCR reads, TCRdb called clonotypes with MiXCR, one entry per CDR3 protein. The sample records approximately 420,000 distinct CDR3 sequences, roughly an eighth being singletons. This clonotype occurred many times. What it recognizes is unknown. Source material: blood. This clonotype was sampled from a woman between 18 and 29 years old with Graves' hyperthyroidism. The genes are TRBV25-1 and TRBJ2-7; D is unclear. This chain's CDR3 is CASSSYEQYF. DNA of the CDR3: TGTGCCAGCTCCTCCTACGAGCAGTACTTC.